The source of this TCR beta chain is a study of T-cell memory formation after mild COVID-19. Each CDR3 protein is one row after TCRdb ran MiXCR on the 5' RACE reads. The sample includes roughly 250,000 distinct CDR3 sequences, 15% to 20% seen only once; the top ten take around 3.7%. Trimming removed 7 bases from V and 5 bases from J; junction bases left unmatched: 7. Germline V gene data show CDR1 as MDHEN and CDR2 as SYDVKM. The CDR3 totals 16 residues. The chain has TRBV28 and TRBJ1-6, with 11 bases aligning to TRBD1. The sequence was obtained from a man aged 18 to 29 who had mild COVID-19 (a few samples of this study predate the infection). Cell type and time point are not known. The sample consisted of PBMCs or a T cell subset sorted from them (not recorded which). CDR3 amino acids: CASTGQGAADNSPLHF. CDR3 nucleotide sequence: TGTGCCAGCACCGGACAGGGGGCAGCCGATAATTCACCCCTCCACTTT.